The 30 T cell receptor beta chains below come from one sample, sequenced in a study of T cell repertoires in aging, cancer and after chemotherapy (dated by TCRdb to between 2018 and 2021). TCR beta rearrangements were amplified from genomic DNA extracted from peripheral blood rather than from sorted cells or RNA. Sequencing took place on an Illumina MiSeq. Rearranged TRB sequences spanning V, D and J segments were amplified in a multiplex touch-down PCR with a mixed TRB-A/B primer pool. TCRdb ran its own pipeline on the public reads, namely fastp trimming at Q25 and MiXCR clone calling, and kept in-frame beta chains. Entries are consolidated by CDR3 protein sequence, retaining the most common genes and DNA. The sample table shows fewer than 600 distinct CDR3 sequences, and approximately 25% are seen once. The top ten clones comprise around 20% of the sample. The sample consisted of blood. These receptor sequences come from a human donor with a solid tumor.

The CDR3 nucleotides read TGTGCCAGCAGCTACCGGGGTAGCGGAATAACAATTGAGCAGTTCTTC. This translates into CASSYRGSGITIEQFF. The chain has TRBV7-2 and TRBJ2-1; D might be TRBD2 (6 bases). The germline V gene has CDR1 SGHTA and CDR2 FQGNSA. V lost 4 bases, J lost 9 bases, and 22 bases lay in between. This CDR3 contains 16 residues.

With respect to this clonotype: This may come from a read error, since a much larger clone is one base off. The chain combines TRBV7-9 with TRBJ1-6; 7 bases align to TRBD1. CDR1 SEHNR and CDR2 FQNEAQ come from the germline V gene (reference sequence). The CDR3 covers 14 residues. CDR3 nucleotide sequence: TGTGCCAGCAGCTTATACTCAGGGGGTTCACACCTCCACTTT. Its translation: CASSLYSGGSHLHF.

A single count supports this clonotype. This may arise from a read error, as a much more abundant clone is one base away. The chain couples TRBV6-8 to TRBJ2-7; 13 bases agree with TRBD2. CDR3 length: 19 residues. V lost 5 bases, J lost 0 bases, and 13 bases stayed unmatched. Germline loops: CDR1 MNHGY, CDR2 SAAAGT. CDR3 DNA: TGTGCCAGCAGTCCTGCGGAACTAGCGGGAGGGTCGAGCTCCTACGAGCAGTACTTC. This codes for CASSPAELAGGSSSYEQYF.

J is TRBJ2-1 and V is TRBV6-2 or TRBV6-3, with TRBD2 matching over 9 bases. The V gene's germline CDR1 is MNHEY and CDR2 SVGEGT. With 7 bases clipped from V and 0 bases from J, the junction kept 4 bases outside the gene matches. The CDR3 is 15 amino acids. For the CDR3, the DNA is TGTGCCAGCAAGTTTAGCGGGAGCTCCTACAATGAGCAGTTCTTC. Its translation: CASKFSGSSYNEQFF.

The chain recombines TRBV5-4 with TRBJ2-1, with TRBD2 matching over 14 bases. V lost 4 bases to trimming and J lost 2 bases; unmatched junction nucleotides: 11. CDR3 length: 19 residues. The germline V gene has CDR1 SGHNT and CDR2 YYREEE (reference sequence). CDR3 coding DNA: TGTGCCAGCAGCGCATTCGGGACTAGCGGGAGCGGGGCCTACAATGAGCAGTTCTTC. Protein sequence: CASSAFGTSGSGAYNEQFF.

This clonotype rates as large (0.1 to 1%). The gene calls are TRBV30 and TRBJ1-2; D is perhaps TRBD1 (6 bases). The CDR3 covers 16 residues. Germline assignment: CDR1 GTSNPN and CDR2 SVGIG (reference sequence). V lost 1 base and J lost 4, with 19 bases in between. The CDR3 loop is CAWSDGYGQGIYGYTF. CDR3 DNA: TGTGCCTGGAGTGACGGGTATGGCCAGGGGATCTATGGCTACACCTTC.

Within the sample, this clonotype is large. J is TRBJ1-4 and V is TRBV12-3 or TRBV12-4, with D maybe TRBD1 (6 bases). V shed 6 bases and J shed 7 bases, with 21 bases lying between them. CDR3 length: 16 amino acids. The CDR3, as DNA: TGTGCCAGCAGCTCTGGGAGGGCAGGGGAAGGTGAAAAACTGTTTTTT. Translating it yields CASSSGRAGEGEKLFF.

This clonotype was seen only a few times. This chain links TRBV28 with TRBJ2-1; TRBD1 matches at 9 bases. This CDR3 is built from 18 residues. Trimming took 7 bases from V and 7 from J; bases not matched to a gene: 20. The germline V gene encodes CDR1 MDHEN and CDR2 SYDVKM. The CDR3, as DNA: TGTGCCAGCAAGTCTCACCTTGTAGACAGGGGGTCTTTGAATGAGCAGTTCTTC. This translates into CASKSHLVDRGSLNEQFF.

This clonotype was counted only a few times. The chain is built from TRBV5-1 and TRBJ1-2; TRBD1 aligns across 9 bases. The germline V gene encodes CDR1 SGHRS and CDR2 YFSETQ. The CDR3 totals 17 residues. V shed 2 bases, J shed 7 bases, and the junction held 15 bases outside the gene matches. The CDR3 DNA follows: TGCGCCAGCAGCTTAGCTCCCGGGACAGGGTTTTTCAGTGGCTACACCTTC. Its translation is CASSLAPGTGFFSGYTF.

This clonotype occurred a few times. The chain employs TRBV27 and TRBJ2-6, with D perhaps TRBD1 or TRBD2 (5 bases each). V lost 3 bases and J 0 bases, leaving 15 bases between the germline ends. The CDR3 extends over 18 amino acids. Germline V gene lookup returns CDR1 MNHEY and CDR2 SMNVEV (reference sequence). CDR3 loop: CASSLNRMGSSGANVLTF. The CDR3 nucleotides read TGTGCCAGCAGTTTGAACAGGATGGGGAGCTCTGGGGCCAACGTCCTGACTTTC. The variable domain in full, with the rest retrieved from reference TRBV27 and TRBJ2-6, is EAQVTQNPRYLITVTGKKLTVTCSQNMNHEYMSWYRQDPGLGLRQIYYSMNVEVTDKGDVPEGYKVSRKEKRNFPLILESPSPNQTSLYFCASSLNRMGSSGANVLTFGAGSRLTVL.

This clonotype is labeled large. Here the CDR3 reads CASSLARASYEQYF. CDR3 in DNA: TGTGCCAGCAGCTTAGCTCGCGCCTCCTACGAGCAGTACTTC. V usage is TRBV11-2 and J usage is TRBJ2-7, with D hard to call. The V and J ends lost 1 base and 0 bases respectively, with 7 bases between them. Germline lookup yields CDR1 SGHAT and CDR2 FQNNGV. This CDR3 is built from 14 residues.

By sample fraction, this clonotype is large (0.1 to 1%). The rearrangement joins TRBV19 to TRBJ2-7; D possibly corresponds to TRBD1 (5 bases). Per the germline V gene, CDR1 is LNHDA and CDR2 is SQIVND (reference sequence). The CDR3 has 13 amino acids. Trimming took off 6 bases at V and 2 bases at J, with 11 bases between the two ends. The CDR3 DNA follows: TGTGCCAGTAGAGACAGATTAACCTACGAGCAGTACTTC. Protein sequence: CASRDRLTYEQYF. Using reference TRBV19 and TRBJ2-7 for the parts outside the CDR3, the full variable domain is DGGITQSPKYLFRKEGQNVTLSCEQNLNHDAMYWYRQDPGQGLRLIYYSQIVNDFQKGDIAEGYSVSREKKESFPLTVTSAQKNPTAFYLCASRDRLTYEQYFGPGTRLTVT.

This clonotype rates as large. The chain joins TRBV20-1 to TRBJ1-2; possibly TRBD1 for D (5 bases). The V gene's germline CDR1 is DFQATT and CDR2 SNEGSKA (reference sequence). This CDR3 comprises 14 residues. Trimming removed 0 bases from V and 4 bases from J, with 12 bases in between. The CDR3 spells CSARDVTAGYGYTF. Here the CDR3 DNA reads TGCAGTGCTAGAGATGTGACAGCAGGCTATGGCTACACCTTC.

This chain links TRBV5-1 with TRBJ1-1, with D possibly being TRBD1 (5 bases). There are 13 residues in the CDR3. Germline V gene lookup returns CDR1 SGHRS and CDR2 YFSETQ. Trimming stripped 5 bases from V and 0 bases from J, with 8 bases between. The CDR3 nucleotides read TGCGCCAGCAGAGTGGGGGTGAACACTGAAGCTTTCTTT. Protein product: CASRVGVNTEAFF.

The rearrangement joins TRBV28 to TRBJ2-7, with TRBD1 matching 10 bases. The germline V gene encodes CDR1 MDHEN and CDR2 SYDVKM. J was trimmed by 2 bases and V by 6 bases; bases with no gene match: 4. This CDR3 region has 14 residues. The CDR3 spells CASRRDRGPYEQYF. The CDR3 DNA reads TGTGCCAGCAGACGGGACAGGGGTCCCTACGAGCAGTACTTC.

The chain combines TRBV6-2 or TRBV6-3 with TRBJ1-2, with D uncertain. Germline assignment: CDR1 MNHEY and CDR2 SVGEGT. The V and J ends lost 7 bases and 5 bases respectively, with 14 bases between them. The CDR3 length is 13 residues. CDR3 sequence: CASNTAHQYGYTF. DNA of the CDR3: TGTGCCAGCAATACAGCTCACCAATATGGCTACACCTTC.

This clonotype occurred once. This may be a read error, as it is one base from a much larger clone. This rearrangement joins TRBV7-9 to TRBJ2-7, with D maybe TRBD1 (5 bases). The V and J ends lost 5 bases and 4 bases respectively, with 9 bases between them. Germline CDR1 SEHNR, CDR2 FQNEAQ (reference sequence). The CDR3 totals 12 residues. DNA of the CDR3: TGTGCCAGCAGCAAGGACACTTACGAGCAGTACTTC. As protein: CASSKDTYEQYF.

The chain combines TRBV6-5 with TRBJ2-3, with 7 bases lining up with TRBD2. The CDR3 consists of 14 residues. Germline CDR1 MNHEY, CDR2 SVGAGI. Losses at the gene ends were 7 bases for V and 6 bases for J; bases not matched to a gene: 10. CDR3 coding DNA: TGTGCCAGCACCGCCCCCAGCGGGAAGGATACGCAGTATTTT. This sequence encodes CASTAPSGKDTQYF.

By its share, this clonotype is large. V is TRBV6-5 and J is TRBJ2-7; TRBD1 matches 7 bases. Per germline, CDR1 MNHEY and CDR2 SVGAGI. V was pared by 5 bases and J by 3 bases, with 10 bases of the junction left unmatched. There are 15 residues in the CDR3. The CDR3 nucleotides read TGTGCCAGCAGTCTCAATCGGGACAGTTACTACGAGCAGTACTTC. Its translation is CASSLNRDSYYEQYF.

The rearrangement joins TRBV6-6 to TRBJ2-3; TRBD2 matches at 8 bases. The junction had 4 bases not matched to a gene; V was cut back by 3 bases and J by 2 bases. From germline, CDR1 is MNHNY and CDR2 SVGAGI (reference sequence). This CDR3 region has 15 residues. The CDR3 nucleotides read TGTGCCAGCAGTTATAGCGGGGTTCCCACAGATACGCAGTATTTT. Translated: CASSYSGVPTDTQYF.

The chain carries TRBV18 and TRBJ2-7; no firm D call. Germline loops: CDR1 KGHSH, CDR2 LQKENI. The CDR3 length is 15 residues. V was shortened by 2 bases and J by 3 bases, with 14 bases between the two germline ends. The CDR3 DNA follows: TGTGCCAGCTCACCATTCTCAGGAGCCAACTACGAGCAGTACTTC. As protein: CASSPFSGANYEQYF.

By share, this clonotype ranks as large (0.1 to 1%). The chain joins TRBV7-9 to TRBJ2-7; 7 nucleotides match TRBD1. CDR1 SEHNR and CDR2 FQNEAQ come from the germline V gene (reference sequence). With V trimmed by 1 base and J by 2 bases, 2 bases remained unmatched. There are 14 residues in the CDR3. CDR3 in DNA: TGTGCCAGCAGCTTAGTTGGGACAGCCTACGAGCAGTACTTC. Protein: CASSLVGTAYEQYF.

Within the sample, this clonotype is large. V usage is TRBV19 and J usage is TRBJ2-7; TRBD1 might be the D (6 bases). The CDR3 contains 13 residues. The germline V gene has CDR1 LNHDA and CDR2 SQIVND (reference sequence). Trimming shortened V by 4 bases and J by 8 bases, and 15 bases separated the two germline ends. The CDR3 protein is CASSTLQGIKQYF. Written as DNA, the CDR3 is TGTGCCAGTAGTACCTTACAGGGCATCAAGCAGTACTTC.

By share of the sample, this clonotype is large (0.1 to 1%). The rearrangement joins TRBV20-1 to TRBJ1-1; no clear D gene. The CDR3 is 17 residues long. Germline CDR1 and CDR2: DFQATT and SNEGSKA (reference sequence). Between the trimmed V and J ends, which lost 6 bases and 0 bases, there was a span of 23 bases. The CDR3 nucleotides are TGCAGTGCCGCCCCCGGACTCCGGACCCTCATGAACACTGAAGCTTTCTTT. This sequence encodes CSAAPGLRTLMNTEAFF.

The CDR3 protein is CSVSRGVGETQYF. The CDR3 nucleotides read TGCAGTGTTAGTAGAGGGGTAGGGGAGACCCAGTACTTC. The chain links TRBV20-1 to TRBJ2-5; D possibly matches TRBD1 or TRBD2 (5 bases each). CDR1 DFQATT and CDR2 SNEGSKA come from the germline V gene (reference sequence). The CDR3 has 13 amino acids. Trimming left V 7 bases short and J 5 bases short, with 17 bases between.

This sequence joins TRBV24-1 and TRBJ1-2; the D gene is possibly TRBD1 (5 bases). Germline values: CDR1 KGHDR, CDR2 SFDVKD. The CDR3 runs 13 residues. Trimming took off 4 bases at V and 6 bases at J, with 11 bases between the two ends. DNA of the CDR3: TGTGCCACCAGTGAGGGGGACCCTGATGGCTACACCTTC. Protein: CATSEGDPDGYTF.

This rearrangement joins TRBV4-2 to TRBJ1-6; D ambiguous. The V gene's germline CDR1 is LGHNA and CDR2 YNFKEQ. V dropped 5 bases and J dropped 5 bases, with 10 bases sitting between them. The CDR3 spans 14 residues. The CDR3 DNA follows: TGTGCCAGCAGCGGACCGAATAATAATTCACCCCTCCACTTT. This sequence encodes CASSGPNNNSPLHF.

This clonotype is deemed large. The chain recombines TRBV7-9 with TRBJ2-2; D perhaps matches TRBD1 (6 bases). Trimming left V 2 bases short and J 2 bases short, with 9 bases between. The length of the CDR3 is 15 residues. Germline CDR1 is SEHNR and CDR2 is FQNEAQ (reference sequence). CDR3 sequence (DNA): TGTGCCAGCAGCTTATCGGGGACAAACACCGGGGAGCTGTTTTTT. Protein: CASSLSGTNTGELFF.

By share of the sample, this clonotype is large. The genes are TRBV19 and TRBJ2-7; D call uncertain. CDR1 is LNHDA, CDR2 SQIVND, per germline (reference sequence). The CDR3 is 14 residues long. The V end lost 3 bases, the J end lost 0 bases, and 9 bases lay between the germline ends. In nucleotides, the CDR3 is TGTGCCAGTAGTATGAAACCCCTCTCCTACGAGCAGTACTTC. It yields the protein CASSMKPLSYEQYF.

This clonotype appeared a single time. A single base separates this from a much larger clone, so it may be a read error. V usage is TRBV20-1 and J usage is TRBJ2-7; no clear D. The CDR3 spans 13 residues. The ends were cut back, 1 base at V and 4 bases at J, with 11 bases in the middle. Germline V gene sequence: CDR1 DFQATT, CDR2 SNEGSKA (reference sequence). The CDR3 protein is CSARGPVAYEQYF. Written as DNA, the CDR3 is TGCAGTGCTAGAGGCCCGGTGGCGTACGAGCAGTACTTC.